Listed below are T cell receptor beta chains from one sample, sequenced in a study of T cell repertoires in cytomegalovirus infection. MiXCR, run by TCRdb on the reads, gives a single entry per CDR3 protein. This table has some 680,000 distinct CDR3 sequences, 35% to 45% appearing once. Source material: PBMCs. All receptors come from a human donor in good health (CMV status not recorded). Some clones in this sample may be carry-over from other donors' samples. CDR3s include the opening cysteine and the closing phenylalanine or tryptophan. The order of the fields is V gene, J gene, CDR3 protein.

>TRBV5-1|TRBJ1-1
CASSLAGTENTEAFF
>TRBV2|TRBJ1-1
CASTWDRDNTEAFF
>TRBV27|TRBJ2-7
CASSPTVLRLYEQYF
>TRBV7-2|TRBJ1-5
CASSLFADGASNQPQHF
>TRBV6-6|TRBJ2-7
CASSLGQGGSEQYF
>TRBV6-5|TRBJ1-4
CASSYGEFGRQNRLFF
>TRBV19|TRBJ1-2
CASMGPGANYGYTF
>TRBV7-2|TRBJ1-6
CASILLQGNSPLHF
>TRBV6-8|TRBJ1-1
CASSYSIGHNTEAFF
>TRBV11-2|TRBJ2-7
CASSSGQGANEQYF
>TRBV7-2|TRBJ2-2
CASSLNGVPGELFF
>TRBV28|TRBJ2-3
CASSRPLTRTDTQYF
>TRBV7-6|TRBJ2-5
CASSLLASPRETKYF
>TRBV12-3/TRBV12-4|TRBJ1-5
CASSLGGRQPQHF
>TRBV27|TRBJ2-3
CASSGDRTDKGTDTQYF
>TRBV12-3/TRBV12-4|TRBJ2-1
CASSLGGQGGHEQFF
>TRBV7-2|TRBJ2-7
CASSPYSGDLYEQYF
>TRBV25-1|TRBJ2-3
CASSPGVGQLTDTQYF